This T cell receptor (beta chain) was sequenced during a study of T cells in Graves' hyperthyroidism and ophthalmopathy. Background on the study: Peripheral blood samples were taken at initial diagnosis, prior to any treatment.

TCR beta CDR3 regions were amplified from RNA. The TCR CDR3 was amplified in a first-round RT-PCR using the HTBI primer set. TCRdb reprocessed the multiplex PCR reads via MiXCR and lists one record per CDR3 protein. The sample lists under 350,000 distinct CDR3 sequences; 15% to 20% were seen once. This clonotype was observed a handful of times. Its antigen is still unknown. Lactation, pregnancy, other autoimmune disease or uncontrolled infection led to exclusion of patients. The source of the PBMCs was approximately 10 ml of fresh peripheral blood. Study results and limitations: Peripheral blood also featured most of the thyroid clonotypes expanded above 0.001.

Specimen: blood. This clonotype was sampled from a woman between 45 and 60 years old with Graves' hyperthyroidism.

CDR3 protein: CASSESIGVHEQYF. Written as DNA, the CDR3 is TGCGCCAGCAGTGAGTCGATCGGGGTCCACGAGCAGTACTTC. The chain has TRBV10-2 and TRBJ2-7; possibly TRBD2 for D (5 bases). The CDR3 length is 14 residues. The V gene lost 0 bases and the J gene lost 5 bases, with 11 bases spanning the gap. CDR1 is WSHSY and CDR2 is SAAADI in the germline V gene.